The clone carrying this T cell receptor (beta chain) turned up a few times. The antigen remains unidentified. This record belongs to a study of T cells after yellow fever vaccination. Overall study: With SMART-Seq v4 Ultra Low Input, the fractions containing low cell numbers were prepared.

The length of the CDR3 is 16 residues. Per the germline V gene, CDR1 is MGHRA and CDR2 is YSYEKL. Trimming cost V 2 bases and J 2 bases; bases outside gene matches: 5. Findings and caveats of the study: Reappearance after the booster was observed for most primary-vaccination clones (roughly 97% CD4, roughly 90% CD8).

Template switching by 5'RACE produced TCR cDNA, adding a universal primer site and UMIs. A single record per CDR3 protein comes from TCRdb applying MiXCR to the 5' RACE reads. This table has 250,000 to 300,000 distinct CDR3 sequences, about 10% appearing once. This sequence originates from a man younger than 35 who received the YFV17D yellow fever vaccine. The material was CD4+ T cells sorted from PBMCs, obtained 5 days after the yellow fever booster vaccination. The gene calls are TRBV4-1 and TRBJ2-3; 9 nucleotides agree with TRBD2. The CDR3, as DNA: TGCGCCAGCAGCCAACATCCTAGCGGGGACACAGATACGCAGTATTTT. Amino acids: CASSQHPSGDTDTQYF.